This is a list of T cell receptor beta chains from one sample in a study of response to subunit inactivated influenza vaccine. Each CDR3 protein gets one entry after TCRdb re-called the RT-PCR reads with MiXCR. Here the sample spans around 150,000 distinct CDR3 sequences, approximately 10% being singletons. The sequenced sample was non-naive T cells sorted from PBMCs, obtained 40 to 50 days after vaccination. The source is a man between 50 and 59 years old who received an inactivated influenza vaccine. The CDR3 runs from the conserved cysteine through the conserved F or W. Fields, in order: clone size, D gene, V gene, J gene, CDR3 DNA, CDR3 protein. D genes are given only for firm matches. Expanded clones are given a class, and other clones once, few, many or no size at all.

many	TRBD1	TRBV12-3/TRBV12-4	TRBJ2-3	TGTGCCAGCAGACAGGGACAGGCACAATCAGATACGCAGTATTTT	CASRQGQAQSDTQYF
.	.	TRBV16	TRBJ2-1	TGTGCCAGCAGCCAAAGGTCTTACAATGAGCAGTTCTTC	CASSQRSYNEQFF
.	.	TRBV29-1	TRBJ1-1	TGCAGCGTTTCCGGGATGAACACTGAAGCTTTCTTT	CSVSGMNTEAFF
.	.	TRBV11-2	TRBJ1-1	TGTGCCAGCAGCTTAGACTATTCGAGTGGGGGGTTATTTTTAAACACTGAAGCTTTCTTT	CASSLDYSSGGLFLNTEAFF
many	.	TRBV7-9	TRBJ1-2	TGTGCCAGCAGCTTGTCGGACAGCTATGGCTACACCTTC	CASSLSDSYGYTF
once	TRBD1	TRBV4-1	TRBJ2-7	TGCGCCATCAGCCCAGCGCCGGGGACAGGGATGGGTGAGCAGTACTTC	CAISPAPGTGMGEQYF
many	.	TRBV27	TRBJ2-3	TGTGCCAGCAGTTTCCGCCTAGGAGGTTCCTATACGCAGTATTTT	CASSFRLGGSYTQYF
many	.	TRBV12-3/TRBV12-4	TRBJ1-2	TGTGCCAGCAGTTCGGGGACGAGTGGCTACACCTTC	CASSSGTSGYTF
many	.	TRBV7-2	TRBJ2-3	TGTGCCAGCAGCTCCCAAGGGATCCGCACAGATACGCAGTATTTT	CASSSQGIRTDTQYF
many	.	TRBV5-1	TRBJ2-7	TGCGCCAGCCGAAGCGGCGGCGGGATCTACGAGCAGTACTTC	CASRSGGGIYEQYF
many	.	TRBV7-9	TRBJ2-1	TGTGCCAGCAGCTCAAGGCTCCCAGGGCGGTGGGATGAGCAGTTCTTC	CASSSRLPGRWDEQFF
.	.	TRBV5-1	TRBJ2-3	TGCGCCAGCAGCCCGTCTAGAGCCACAGATACGCAGTATTTT	CASSPSRATDTQYF
few	TRBD2	TRBV6-1	TRBJ2-7	TGTGCCAGCAGCGGACTAGCGGGAGGTTTCTCCTACGAGCAGTACTTC	CASSGLAGGFSYEQYF
few	.	TRBV5-1	TRBJ2-6	TGCGCCAGCAGCTTGGCCTTCGGGATCGGGGCCAACGTCCTGACTTTC	CASSLAFGIGANVLTF
few	TRBD2	TRBV5-6	TRBJ2-3	TGTGCCAGCAGCTTGGTAGCGGGGTACCGCACAGATACGCAGTATTTT	CASSLVAGYRTDTQYF
few	.	TRBV20-1	TRBJ2-7	TGCAGTGCCAACGACGACTACGAGCAGTACTTC	CSANDDYEQYF
many	TRBD1	TRBV5-1	TRBJ2-3	TGCGCCAGCAGCTTGGTGACAGGGGGGGCAGATACGCAGTATTTT	CASSLVTGGADTQYF
few	.	TRBV4-2	TRBJ2-1	TGTGCCAGCAGCCCCCGGGTCGGGGGGCCTGAGAATGAGCAGTTCTTC	CASSPRVGGPENEQFF
.	TRBD2	TRBV28	TRBJ2-2	TGTGCCAGCAGTTCCCCGGGAGGGACGAACACCGGGGAGCTGTTTTTT	CASSSPGGTNTGELFF
few	TRBD1	TRBV4-2	TRBJ1-1	TGTGCCAGCAGCCTCCCCGAGAGGACAGGGGCGAACACTGAAGCTTTCTTT	CASSLPERTGANTEAFF